This TCR beta chain was sequenced for a study of OX40 agonist ivuxolimab in advanced cancers. V was trimmed by 0 bases and J by 7 bases, leaving 13 bases between them. CDR1 is MNHNY, CDR2 SVGAGI, per germline (reference sequence). CDR3 length: 15 residues. Assay used: immunoSEQ multiplex PCR; TCRdb lists only in-frame clones, some missing. This sample yields roughly 61,000 clones, of which roughly 89% are seen a single time; around 0.8% belongs to the top ten. The receptor was isolated from an adult with an advanced solid tumor such as melanoma, head and neck, liver or kidney cancer. This material consisted of CD4+ or CD8+ T cells sorted from blood, taken in a trial of the OX40 agonist ivuxolimab. The chain has TRBV6-6 and TRBJ2-4; D is unclear. CDR3 protein: CASSYSVEGKNIQYF. The CDR3 coding sequence is TGTGCCAGCAGTTACTCGGTTGAAGGGAAGAACATTCAGTACTTC.